The clone carrying this T cell receptor (beta chain) was detected only a few times. The antigen is undetermined. The entry originates in a study of T cell repertoires in aging, cancer and after chemotherapy. Study overall: Donor ages fell into six groups from 30 or younger up to 70 or older.

V lost 0 bases and J 4 bases, leaving 5 bases between the germline ends. Per germline, CDR1 SGHDT and CDR2 YYEEEE. The CDR3 has 14 amino acids. Peripheral blood genomic DNA, not sorted cells or RNA, was the template. Study-level results: Rebound thymic output was suggested by rising median generation probability during chemotherapy in each cancer cohort. In cancer patients, declining TCR diversity with age involved lost richness and lost evenness. Compared with age-matched healthy donors, untreated hematological or solid cancer patients showed higher blood TCR clonality.

Multiplex touch-down PCR with TRB-A/B primers amplified rearranged V-D-J TRB sequences. TCRdb reanalysed the multiplex PCR reads using MiXCR and keeps one entry per CDR3 protein. The data hold about a thousand distinct CDR3 sequences, with 20% to 25% observed a single time. Sequences were obtained from blood. The J gene is TRBJ1-6, the V gene TRBV5-6; D remains unclear. The receptor was isolated from a human donor with a solid tumor. CDR3 in amino acids: CASSLGGYNSPLHF. As DNA, the CDR3 is TGTGCCAGCAGCTTGGGGGGATATAATTCACCCCTCCACTTT.